These T cell receptor beta chains were read from a single sample in a study of T-cell memory formation after mild COVID-19. TCRdb reprocessed the 5' RACE reads via MiXCR and lists one record per CDR3 protein. The data show roughly 250,000 distinct CDR3 sequences, over 15% seen once. The sample was PBMCs or a T cell subset sorted from them (not recorded which). The receptors were gathered from a man younger than 35 who had mild COVID-19 (a few samples of this study predate the infection). Cell type and time point are not known. Each CDR3 is given with its conserved first and last residue. D genes are given only for firm matches. Clone size, where shown, is once, few, many, or a class for clones that have expanded.

>TRBV12-3/TRBV12-4|NA|NA|TRBJ2-1
TGTGCCAGCAGTTGGACAGAGGCCTACAATGAGCAGTTCTTC
CASSWTEAYNEQFF
>TRBV29-1|NA|NA|TRBJ1-1
TGCAGCGTTGATGAGTCGAACACTGAAGCTTTCTTT
CSVDESNTEAFF
>TRBV5-1|NA|few|TRBJ2-5
TGCGCCAGCAGCTTGGTACTGGGGAAGCCCCTACAAGAGACCCAGTACTTC
CASSLVLGKPLQETQYF
>TRBV20-1|NA|few|TRBJ2-3
TGCAGTGCTAGAGATCTCGTCAGGATAAGCACAGATACGCAGTATTTT
CSARDLVRISTDTQYF
>TRBV9|NA|NA|TRBJ2-7
TGTGCCAGCAGCGTAGGGTCCCCCTCCTACGAGCAGTACTTC
CASSVGSPSYEQYF
>TRBV7-9|NA|few|TRBJ1-1
TGTGCCAGCAGCTTATCCCAGAACACTGAAGCTTTCTTT
CASSLSQNTEAFF
>TRBV12-3/TRBV12-4|TRBD1|NA|TRBJ1-4
TGTGCCAGCAGTTATTACAGACAGGGGGAAAAACTGTTTTTT
CASSYYRQGEKLFF
>TRBV7-2|NA|many|TRBJ2-5
TGTGCCAGCAGCTTACAGCCCGCGGGGACCCAGTACTTC
CASSLQPAGTQYF
>TRBV20-1|NA|few|TRBJ2-5
TGCAGTGCTAGACCCCCGGGTCCGGAGACCCAGTACTTC
CSARPPGPETQYF
>TRBV29-1|TRBD1|NA|TRBJ2-1
TGCAGCGCGGGCCGGACAGGGGGCAATGAGCAGTTCTTC
CSAGRTGGNEQFF
>TRBV7-9|NA|NA|TRBJ1-1
NA
CASSSSRAAGNTEAFF
>TRBV12-3/TRBV12-4|TRBD1|many|TRBJ2-1
TGTGCCAGCAGTTTACGGCAGGGGGCCTACAATGAGCAGTTCTTC
CASSLRQGAYNEQFF
>TRBV7-6|NA|few|TRBJ2-7
TGTGCCAGCAGCTTAAACGAGGGTGAGCAGTACTTC
CASSLNEGEQYF
>TRBV5-1|NA|NA|TRBJ2-1
TGCGCCAGCAGCCCCCCGGGGGTCGCGGACTACAATGAGCAGTTCTTC
CASSPPGVADYNEQFF
>TRBV4-3|NA|NA|TRBJ2-3
TGCGCCAGCAGCCAAGATACACTAGCTGCCCCCACAGATACGCAGTATTTT
CASSQDTLAAPTDTQYF
>TRBV2|TRBD1|few|TRBJ1-6
TGTGCCAGCAGGGGACAGGGACAGACACCCCTCCACTTT
CASRGQGQTPLHF
>TRBV6-6|NA|NA|TRBJ1-1
TGTGCCAGCAGCGAAGGCGGGAGCGGCACTGAAGCTTTCTTT
CASSEGGSGTEAFF
>TRBV5-6|TRBD1|few|TRBJ1-6
TGTGCCAGCAGCCCCTGGACAGGGGGGTTTTATAATTCACCCCTCCACTTT
CASSPWTGGFYNSPLHF
>TRBV15|NA|few|TRBJ1-2
TGTGCCACCAGCAGGGCTAACTATGGCTACACCTTC
CATSRANYGYTF
>TRBV19|TRBD1|NA|TRBJ2-3
TGTGCCACCCACCTACCGGGGACAGGGGGTCGGCATACGCAGTATTTT
CATHLPGTGGRHTQYF
>TRBV7-7|NA|many|TRBJ2-2
TGTGCCAGCAGCTTAGAAGGCAGGGGTAACACCGGGGAGCTGTTTTTT
CASSLEGRGNTGELFF
>TRBV5-1|TRBD2|few|TRBJ2-1
TGCGCCAGCAGCATTAGCGGGGGGGCGAATGAGCAGTTCTTC
CASSISGGANEQFF
>TRBV12-3/TRBV12-4|TRBD2|NA|TRBJ2-1
TGTGCCAGCAGACCCACTAGCGGGGGGCGACAGGAGCAGTTCTTC
CASRPTSGGRQEQFF
>TRBV7-3|NA|few|TRBJ2-1
TGTGCCAGCAGCTCTGGGAGAGACAATGAGCAGTTCTTC
CASSSGRDNEQFF
>TRBV6-5|NA|few|TRBJ1-1
TGTGCCAGCAGACGTCCGGGTGTCGGCACTGAAGCTTTCTTT
CASRRPGVGTEAFF
>TRBV12-3/TRBV12-4|TRBD2|NA|TRBJ2-2
TGTGCCAGCAGGAACGGGGGGGCAAAGGTCGGGGAGCTGTTTTTT
CASRNGGAKVGELFF